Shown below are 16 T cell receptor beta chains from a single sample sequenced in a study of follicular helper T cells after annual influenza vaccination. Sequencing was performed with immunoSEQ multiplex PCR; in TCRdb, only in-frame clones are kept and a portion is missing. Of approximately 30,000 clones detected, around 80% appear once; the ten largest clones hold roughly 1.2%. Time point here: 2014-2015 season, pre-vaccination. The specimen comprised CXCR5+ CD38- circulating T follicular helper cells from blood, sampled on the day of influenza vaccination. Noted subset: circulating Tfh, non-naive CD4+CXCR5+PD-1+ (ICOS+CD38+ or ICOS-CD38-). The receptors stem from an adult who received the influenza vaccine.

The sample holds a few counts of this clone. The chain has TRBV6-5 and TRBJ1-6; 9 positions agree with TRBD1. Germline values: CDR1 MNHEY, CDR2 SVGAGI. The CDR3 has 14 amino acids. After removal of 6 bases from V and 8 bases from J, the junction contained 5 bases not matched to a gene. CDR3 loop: CASSRTGDDSPLHF. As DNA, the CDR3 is TGTGCCAGCAGCCGGACAGGGGATGATTCACCCCTCCACTTT.

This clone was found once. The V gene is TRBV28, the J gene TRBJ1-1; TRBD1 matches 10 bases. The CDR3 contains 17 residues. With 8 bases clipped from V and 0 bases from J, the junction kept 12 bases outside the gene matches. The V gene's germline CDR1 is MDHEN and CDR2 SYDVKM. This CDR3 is CASPKTDRGHVNTEAFF. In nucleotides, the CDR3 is TGTGCCAGCCCTAAAACCGACAGGGGGCATGTGAACACTGAAGCTTTCTTT.

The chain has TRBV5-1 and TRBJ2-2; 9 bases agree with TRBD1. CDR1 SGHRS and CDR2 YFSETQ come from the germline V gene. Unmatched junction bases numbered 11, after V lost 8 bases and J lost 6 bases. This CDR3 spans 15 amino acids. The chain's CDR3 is CASGRDRVSPGELFF. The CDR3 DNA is TGCGCCAGTGGGCGGGACAGGGTATCCCCCGGGGAGCTGTTTTTT.

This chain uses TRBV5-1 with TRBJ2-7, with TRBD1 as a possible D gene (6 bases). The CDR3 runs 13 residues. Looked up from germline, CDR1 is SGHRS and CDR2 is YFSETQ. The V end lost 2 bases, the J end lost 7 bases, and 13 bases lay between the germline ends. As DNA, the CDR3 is TGCGCCAGCAGCTTAGACCAGGGGTCGGAGCAGTACTTC. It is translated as CASSLDQGSEQYF. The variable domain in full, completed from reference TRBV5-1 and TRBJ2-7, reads KAGVTQTPRYLIKTRGQQVTLSCSPISGHRSVSWYQQTPGQGLQFLFEYFSETQRNKGNFPGRFSGRQFSNSRSEMNVSTLELGDSALYLCASSLDQGSEQYFGPGTRLTVT.

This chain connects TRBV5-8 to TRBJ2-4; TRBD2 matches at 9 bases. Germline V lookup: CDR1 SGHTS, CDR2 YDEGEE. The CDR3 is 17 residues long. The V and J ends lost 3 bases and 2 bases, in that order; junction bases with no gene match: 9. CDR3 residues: CASSWGRLAGTKNIQYF. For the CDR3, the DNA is TGTGCCAGCAGCTGGGGCCGCCTAGCGGGGACCAAAAACATTCAGTACTTC. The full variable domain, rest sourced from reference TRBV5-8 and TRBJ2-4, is EAGVTQSPTHLIKTRGQQATLRCSPISGHTSVYWYQQALGLGLQFLLWYDEGEERNRGNFPPRFSGRQFPNYSSELNVNALELEDSALYLCASSWGRLAGTKNIQYFGAGTRLSVL.

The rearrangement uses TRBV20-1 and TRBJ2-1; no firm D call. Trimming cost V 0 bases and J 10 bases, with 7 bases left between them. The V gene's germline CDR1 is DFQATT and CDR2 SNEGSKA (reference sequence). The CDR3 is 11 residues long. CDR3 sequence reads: CSARDQAEQFF. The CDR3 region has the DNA TGCAGTGCTAGAGATCAGGCCGAGCAGTTCTTC.

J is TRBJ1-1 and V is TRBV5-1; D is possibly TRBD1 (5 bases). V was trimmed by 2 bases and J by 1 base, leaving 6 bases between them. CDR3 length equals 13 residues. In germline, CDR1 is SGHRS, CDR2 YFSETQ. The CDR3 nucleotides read TGCGCCAGCAGCTTCGACAGGAACACTGAAGCTTTCTTT. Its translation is CASSFDRNTEAFF. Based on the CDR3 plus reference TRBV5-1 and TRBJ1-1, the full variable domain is KAGVTQTPRYLIKTRGQQVTLSCSPISGHRSVSWYQQTPGQGLQFLFEYFSETQRNKGNFPGRFSGRQFSNSRSEMNVSTLELGDSALYLCASSFDRNTEAFFGQGTRLTVV.

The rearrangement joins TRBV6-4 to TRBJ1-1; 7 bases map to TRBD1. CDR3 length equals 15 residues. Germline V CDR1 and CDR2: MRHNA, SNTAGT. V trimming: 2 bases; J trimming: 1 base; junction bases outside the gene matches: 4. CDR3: CASSDTWTGNTEAFF. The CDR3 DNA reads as TGTGCCAGCAGTGACACCTGGACAGGGAACACTGAAGCTTTCTTT.

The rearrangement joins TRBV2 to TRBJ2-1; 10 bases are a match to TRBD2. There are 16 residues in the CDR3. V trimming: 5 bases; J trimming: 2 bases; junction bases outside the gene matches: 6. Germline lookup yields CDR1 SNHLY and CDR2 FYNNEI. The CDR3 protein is CASSRRTSGAYNEQFF. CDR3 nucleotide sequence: TGTGCCAGCAGTCGGAGGACTAGCGGAGCCTACAATGAGCAGTTCTTC.

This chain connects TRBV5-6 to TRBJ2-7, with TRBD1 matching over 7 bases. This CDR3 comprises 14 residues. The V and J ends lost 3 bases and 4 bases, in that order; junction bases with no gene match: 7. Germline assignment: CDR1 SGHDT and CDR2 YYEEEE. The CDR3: CASSSTGLPYEQYF. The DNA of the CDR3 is TGTGCCAGCAGCTCGACAGGGCTACCTTACGAGCAGTACTTC. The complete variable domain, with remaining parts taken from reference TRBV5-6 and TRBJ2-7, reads DAGVTQSPTHLIKTRGQQVTLRCSPKSGHDTVSWYQQALGQGPQFIFQYYEEEERQRGNFPDRFSGHQFPNYSSELNVNALLLGDSALYLCASSSTGLPYEQYFGPGTRLTVT.

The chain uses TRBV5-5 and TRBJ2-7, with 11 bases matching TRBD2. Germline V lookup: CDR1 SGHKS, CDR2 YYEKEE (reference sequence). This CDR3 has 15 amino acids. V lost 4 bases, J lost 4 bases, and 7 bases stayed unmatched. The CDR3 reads CASSVLAGVVYEQYF. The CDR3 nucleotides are TGTGCCAGCAGCGTACTAGCGGGAGTCGTGTACGAGCAGTACTTC. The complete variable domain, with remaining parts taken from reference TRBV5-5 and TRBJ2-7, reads DAGVTQSPTHLIKTRGQQVTLRCSPISGHKSVSWYQQVLGQGPQFIFQYYEKEERGRGNFPDRFSARQFPNYSSELNVNALLLGDSALYLCASSVLAGVVYEQYFGPGTRLTVT.

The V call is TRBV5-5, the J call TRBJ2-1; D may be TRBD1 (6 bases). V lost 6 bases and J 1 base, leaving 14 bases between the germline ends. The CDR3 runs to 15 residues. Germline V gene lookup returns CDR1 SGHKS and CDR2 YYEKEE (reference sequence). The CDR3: CASTLLQGSYNEQFF. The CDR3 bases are TGTGCCAGCACTTTGCTACAGGGATCCTACAATGAGCAGTTCTTC.

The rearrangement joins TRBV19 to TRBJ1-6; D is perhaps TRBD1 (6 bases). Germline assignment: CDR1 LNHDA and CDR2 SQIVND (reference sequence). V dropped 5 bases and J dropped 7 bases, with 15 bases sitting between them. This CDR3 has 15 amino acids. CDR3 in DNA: TGTGCCAGTAGTGTCTCACAGGGTATGAATTCACCCCTCCACTTT. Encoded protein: CASSVSQGMNSPLHF.

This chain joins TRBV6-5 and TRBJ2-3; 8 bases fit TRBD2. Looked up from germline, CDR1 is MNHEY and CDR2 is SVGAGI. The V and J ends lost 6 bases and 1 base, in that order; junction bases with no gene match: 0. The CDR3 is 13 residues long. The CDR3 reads CASRAGGTDTQYF. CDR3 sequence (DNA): TGTGCCAGCAGAGCGGGGGGCACAGATACGCAGTATTTT.

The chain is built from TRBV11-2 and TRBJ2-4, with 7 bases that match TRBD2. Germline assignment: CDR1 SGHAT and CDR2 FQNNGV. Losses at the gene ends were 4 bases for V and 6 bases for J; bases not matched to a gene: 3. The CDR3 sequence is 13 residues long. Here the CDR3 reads CASSSSGGNIQYF. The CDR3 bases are TGTGCCAGCAGCTCCTCGGGAGGAAACATTCAGTACTTC.

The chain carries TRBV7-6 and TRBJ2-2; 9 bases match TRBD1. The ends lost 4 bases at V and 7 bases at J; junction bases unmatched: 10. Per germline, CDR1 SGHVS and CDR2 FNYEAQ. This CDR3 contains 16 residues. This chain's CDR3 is CASSSRGTGFGGELFF. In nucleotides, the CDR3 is TGTGCCAGCAGCTCCCGTGGGACAGGGTTCGGCGGGGAGCTGTTTTTT.